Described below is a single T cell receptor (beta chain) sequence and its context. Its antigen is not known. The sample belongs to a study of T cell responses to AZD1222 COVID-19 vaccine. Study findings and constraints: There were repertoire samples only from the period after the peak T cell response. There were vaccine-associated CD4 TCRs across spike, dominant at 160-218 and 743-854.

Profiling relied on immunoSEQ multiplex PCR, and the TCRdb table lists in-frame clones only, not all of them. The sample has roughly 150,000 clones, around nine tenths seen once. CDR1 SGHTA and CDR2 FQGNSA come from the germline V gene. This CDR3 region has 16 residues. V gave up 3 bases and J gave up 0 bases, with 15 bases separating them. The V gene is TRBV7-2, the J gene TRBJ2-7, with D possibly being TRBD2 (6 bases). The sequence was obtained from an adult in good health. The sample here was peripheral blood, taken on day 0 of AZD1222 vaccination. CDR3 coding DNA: TGTGCCAGCAGCTTCCGGGGGAAGCGGGTCTCCTACGAGCAGTACTTC. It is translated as CASSFRGKRVSYEQYF.